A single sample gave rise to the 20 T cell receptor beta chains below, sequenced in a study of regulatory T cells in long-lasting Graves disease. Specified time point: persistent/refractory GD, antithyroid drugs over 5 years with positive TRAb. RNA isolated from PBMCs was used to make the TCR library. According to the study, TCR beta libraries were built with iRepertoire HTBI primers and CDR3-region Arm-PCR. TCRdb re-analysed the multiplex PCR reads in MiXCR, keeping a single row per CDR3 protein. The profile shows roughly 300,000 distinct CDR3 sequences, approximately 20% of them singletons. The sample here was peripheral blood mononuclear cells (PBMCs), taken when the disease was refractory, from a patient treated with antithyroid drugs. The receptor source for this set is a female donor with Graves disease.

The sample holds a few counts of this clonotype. The CDR3 sequence: CASSLAGEVGETQYF. In DNA, the CDR3 is TGTGCCAGCAGCTTAGCGGGAGAGGTCGGAGAGACCCAGTACTTC. The chain links TRBV7-9 to TRBJ2-5, with TRBD2 as a possible D gene (5 bases). Trimming took off 0 bases at V and 4 bases at J, with 12 bases between the two ends. The length of the CDR3 is 15 residues. Germline lookup yields CDR1 SEHNR and CDR2 FQNEAQ (reference sequence).

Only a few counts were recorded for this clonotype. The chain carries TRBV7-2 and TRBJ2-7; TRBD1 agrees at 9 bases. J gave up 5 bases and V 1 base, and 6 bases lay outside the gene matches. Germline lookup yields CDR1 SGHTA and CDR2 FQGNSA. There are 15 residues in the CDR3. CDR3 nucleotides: TGTGCCAGCAGCTTAGTTCGGACAGGGGCCAACGAGCAGTACTTC. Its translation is CASSLVRTGANEQYF.

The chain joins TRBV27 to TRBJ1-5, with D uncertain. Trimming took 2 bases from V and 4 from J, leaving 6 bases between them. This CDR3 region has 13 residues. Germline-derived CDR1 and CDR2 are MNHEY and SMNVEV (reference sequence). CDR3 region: CASSLIQNQPQHF. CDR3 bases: TGTGCCAGCAGTTTAATCCAGAATCAGCCCCAGCATTTT.

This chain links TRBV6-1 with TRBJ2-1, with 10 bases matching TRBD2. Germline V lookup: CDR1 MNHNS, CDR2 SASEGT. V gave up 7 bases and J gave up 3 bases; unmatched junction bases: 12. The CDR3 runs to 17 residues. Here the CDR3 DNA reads TGTGCCAGCACCATCCCCGCCCGGACTAGCGGCTACAATGAGCAGTTCTTC. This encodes CASTIPARTSGYNEQFF.

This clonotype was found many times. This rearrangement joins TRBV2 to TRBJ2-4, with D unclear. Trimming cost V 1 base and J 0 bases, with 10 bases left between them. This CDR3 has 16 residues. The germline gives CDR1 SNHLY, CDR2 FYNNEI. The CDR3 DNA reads TGTGCCAGCAGTGAAGTAATGGGTCTAGCCAAAAACATTCAGTACTTC. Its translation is CASSEVMGLAKNIQYF.

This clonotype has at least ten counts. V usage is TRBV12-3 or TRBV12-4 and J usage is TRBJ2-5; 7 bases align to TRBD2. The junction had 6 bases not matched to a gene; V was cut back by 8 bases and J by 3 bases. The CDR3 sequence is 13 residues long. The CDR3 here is CASAGAGEETQYF. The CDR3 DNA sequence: TGTGCCAGCGCGGGTGCGGGAGAAGAGACCCAGTACTTC.

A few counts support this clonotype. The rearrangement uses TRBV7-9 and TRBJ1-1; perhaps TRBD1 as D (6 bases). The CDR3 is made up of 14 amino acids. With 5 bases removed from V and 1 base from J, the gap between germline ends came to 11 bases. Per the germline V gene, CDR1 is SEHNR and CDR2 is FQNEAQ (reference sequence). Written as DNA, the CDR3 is TGTGCCAGCAGCCAGTGGGGACAGAACACTGAAGCTTTCTTT. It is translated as CASSQWGQNTEAFF.

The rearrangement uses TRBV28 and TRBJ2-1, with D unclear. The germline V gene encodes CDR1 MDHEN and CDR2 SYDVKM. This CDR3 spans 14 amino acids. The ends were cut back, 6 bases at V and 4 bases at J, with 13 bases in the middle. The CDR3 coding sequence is TGTGCCAGCAGGGTCCCCACCGAATACAATGAGCAGTTCTTC. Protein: CASRVPTEYNEQFF. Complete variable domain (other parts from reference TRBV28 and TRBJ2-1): DVKVTQSSRYLVKRTGEKVFLECVQDMDHENMFWYRQDPGLGLRLIYFSYDVKMKEKGDIPEGYSVSREKKERFSLILESASTNQTSMYLCASRVPTEYNEQFFGPGTRLTVL.

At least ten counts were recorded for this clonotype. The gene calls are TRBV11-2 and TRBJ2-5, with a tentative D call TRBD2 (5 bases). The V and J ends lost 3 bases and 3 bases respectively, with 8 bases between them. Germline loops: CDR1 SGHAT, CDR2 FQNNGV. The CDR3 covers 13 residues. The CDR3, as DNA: TGTGCCAGCAGCTTGGAACTAGAAGAGACCCAGTACTTC. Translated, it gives CASSLELEETQYF.

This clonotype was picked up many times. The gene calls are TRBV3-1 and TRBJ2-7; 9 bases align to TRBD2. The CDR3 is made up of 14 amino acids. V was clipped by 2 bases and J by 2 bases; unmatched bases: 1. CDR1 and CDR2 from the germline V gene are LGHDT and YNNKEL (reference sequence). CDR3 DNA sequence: TGTGCCAGCAGCCAACTAGCGGGGCCCTACGAGCAGTACTTC. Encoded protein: CASSQLAGPYEQYF.

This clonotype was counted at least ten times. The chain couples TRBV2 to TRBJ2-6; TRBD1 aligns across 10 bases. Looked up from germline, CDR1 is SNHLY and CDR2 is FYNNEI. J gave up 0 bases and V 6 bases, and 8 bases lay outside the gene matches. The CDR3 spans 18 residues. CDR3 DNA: TGTGCCAGCAGGTTGACAGGGGGCGGTTTCTCTGGGGCCAACGTCCTGACTTTC. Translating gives CASRLTGGGFSGANVLTF. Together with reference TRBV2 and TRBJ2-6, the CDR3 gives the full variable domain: EPEVTQTPSHQVTQMGQEVILRCVPISNHLYFYWYRQILGQKVEFLVSFYNNEISEKSEIFDDQFSVERPDGSNFTLKIRSTKLEDSAMYFCASRLTGGGFSGANVLTFGAGSRLTVL.

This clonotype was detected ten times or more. CDR3 sequence reads: CASSLPLETGGRFPEETQYF. Here the CDR3 DNA reads TGTGCCAGCAGCTTACCCCTTGAGACAGGGGGTCGCTTTCCTGAAGAGACCCAGTACTTC. The V call is TRBV7-8, the J call TRBJ2-5; TRBD1 aligns across 9 bases. The CDR3 totals 20 residues. After removal of 2 bases from V and 3 bases from J, the junction contained 19 bases not matched to a gene. Germline V gene data show CDR1 as SGHVS and CDR2 as FQNEAQ.

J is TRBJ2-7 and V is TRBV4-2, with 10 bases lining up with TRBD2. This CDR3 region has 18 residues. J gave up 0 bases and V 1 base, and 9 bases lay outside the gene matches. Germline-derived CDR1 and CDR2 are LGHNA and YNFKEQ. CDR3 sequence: CASSQGDSGTSVSYEQYF. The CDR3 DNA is TGTGCCAGCAGCCAAGGCGACTCCGGGACTAGCGTCTCCTACGAGCAGTACTTC.

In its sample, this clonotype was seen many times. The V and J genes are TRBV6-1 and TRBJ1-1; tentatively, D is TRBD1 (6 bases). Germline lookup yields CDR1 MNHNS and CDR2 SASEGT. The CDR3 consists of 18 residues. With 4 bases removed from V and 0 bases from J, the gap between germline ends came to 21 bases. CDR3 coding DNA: TGTGCCAGCAGTGGGACGCCTGACAGGTTTTATATGAACACTGAAGCTTTCTTT. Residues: CASSGTPDRFYMNTEAFF.

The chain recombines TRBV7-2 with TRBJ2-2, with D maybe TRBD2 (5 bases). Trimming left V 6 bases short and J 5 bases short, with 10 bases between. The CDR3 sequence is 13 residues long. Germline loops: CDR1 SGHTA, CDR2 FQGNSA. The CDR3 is CASSRGGTGELFF. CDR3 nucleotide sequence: TGTGCCAGCAGTAGAGGAGGTACCGGGGAGCTGTTTTTT. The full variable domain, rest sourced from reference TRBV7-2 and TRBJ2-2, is GAGVSQSPSNKVTEKGKDVELRCDPISGHTALYWYRQSLGQGLEFLIYFQGNSAPDKSGLPSDRFSAERTGGSVSTLTIQRTQQEDSAVYLCASSRGGTGELFFGEGSRLTVL.

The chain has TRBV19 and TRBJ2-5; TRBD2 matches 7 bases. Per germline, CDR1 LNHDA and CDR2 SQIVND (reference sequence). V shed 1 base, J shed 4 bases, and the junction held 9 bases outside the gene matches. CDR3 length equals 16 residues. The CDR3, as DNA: TGTGCCAGTAGTATAGGCGGCGGGAGAAGTGGAGAGACCCAGTACTTC. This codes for CASSIGGGRSGETQYF.

The CDR3 sequence is CASRVQGTGNTIYF. In DNA, the CDR3 is TGTGCCAGCAGGGTACAGGGGACTGGAAACACCATATATTTT. This chain joins TRBV7-2 and TRBJ1-3; 7 positions agree with TRBD1. The CDR3 contains 14 residues. V lost 6 bases and J lost 2; bases outside the gene matches: 4. Germline V lookup: CDR1 SGHTA, CDR2 FQGNSA. The full variable domain, completed using reference TRBV7-2 and TRBJ1-3, is GAGVSQSPSNKVTEKGKDVELRCDPISGHTALYWYRQSLGQGLEFLIYFQGNSAPDKSGLPSDRFSAERTGGSVSTLTIQRTQQEDSAVYLCASRVQGTGNTIYFGEGSWLTVV.

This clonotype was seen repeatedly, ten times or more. The CDR3 region is CSATSGGTGDYGYTF. For the CDR3, the DNA is TGCAGCGCCACGTCGGGCGGGACAGGGGACTATGGCTACACCTTC. The chain links TRBV29-1 to TRBJ1-2; 10 positions agree with TRBD1. The J segment lost 3 bases and the V segment lost 7 bases, leaving 11 bases of the junction unmatched. CDR1 and CDR2 (germline): SQVTM, ANQGSEA. The CDR3 contains 15 residues.

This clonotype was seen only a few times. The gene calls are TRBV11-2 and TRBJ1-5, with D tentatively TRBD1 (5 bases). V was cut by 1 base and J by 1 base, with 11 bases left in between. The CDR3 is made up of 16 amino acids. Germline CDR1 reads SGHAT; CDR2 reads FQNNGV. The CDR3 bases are TGTGCCAGCAGCTTAGGACGGGGACCGAGCAATCAGCCCCAGCATTTT. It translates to CASSLGRGPSNQPQHF.

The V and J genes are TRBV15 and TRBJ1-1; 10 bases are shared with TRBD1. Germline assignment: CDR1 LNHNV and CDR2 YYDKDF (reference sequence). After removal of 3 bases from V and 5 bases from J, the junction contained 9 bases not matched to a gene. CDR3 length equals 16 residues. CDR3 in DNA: TGTGCCACCAGCAGGCTAGTGACAGGGGGCAATACTGAAGCTTTCTTT. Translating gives CATSRLVTGGNTEAFF.